What follows are 26 T cell receptor beta chains derived from one specimen sequenced in a study of early stage breast cancer tumors. Clones were read by immunoSEQ multiplex PCR, and TCRdb kept only the in-frame ones, dropping some. The sample shows tens of thousands of clones, around 70% of them seen only once. Sample: blood. The receptors were sampled from a person aged 50 to 59 with breast cancer.

The V gene is TRBV9, the J gene TRBJ2-7; possible D gene TRBD1, 5 bases. Trimming pared 2 bases from V and 0 bases from J, leaving 9 bases between. The CDR3 length is 14 residues. Germline V gene data show CDR1 as SGDLS and CDR2 as YYNGEE. In nucleotides, the CDR3 is TGTGCCAGCAGCGTTGCACAGGACTCCTACGAGCAGTACTTC. Translated, it gives CASSVAQDSYEQYF.

V is TRBV6-5 and J is TRBJ2-5, with 12 bases aligning to TRBD2. The CDR3 sequence is 14 residues long. Germline CDR1 and CDR2: MNHEY and SVGAGI. Losses at the gene ends were 10 bases for V and 6 bases for J; bases not matched to a gene: 9. DNA of the CDR3: TGTGCCACCCAGACTAGCGGGAGTTTAAAGACCCAGTACTTC. This sequence encodes CATQTSGSLKTQYF.

This clone was observed a few times. The V call is TRBV4-1, the J call TRBJ2-7; tentatively, D is TRBD1 (5 bases). The CDR3 loop spans 19 amino acids. CDR1 and CDR2 from the germline V gene are MGHRA and YSYEKL. V lost 0 bases and J lost 3, with 24 bases in between. The CDR3 nucleotides read TGCGCCAGCAGCCAAGAGATGACGAGGTCCGAGACAGCCTTCTACGAGCAGTACTTC. Amino acid sequence: CASSQEMTRSETAFYEQYF.

This clone was recorded a few times. The J gene is TRBJ1-1, the V gene TRBV28; 7 positions agree with TRBD1. The CDR3 runs 14 residues. After removal of 4 bases from V and 4 bases from J, the junction contained 6 bases not matched to a gene. Germline V gene lookup returns CDR1 MDHEN and CDR2 SYDVKM. The CDR3 DNA reads TGTGCCAGCAGTTCACCCAGGACAGGCACTGAAGCTTTCTTT. Its translation: CASSSPRTGTEAFF. The entire variable domain, with the rest obtained from reference TRBV28 and TRBJ1-1, is as follows: DVKVTQSSRYLVKRTGEKVFLECVQDMDHENMFWYRQDPGLGLRLIYFSYDVKMKEKGDIPEGYSVSREKKERFSLILESASTNQTSMYLCASSSPRTGTEAFFGQGTRLTVV.

V usage is TRBV11-2 and J usage is TRBJ2-2; tentative D call: TRBD1 (7 bases). The germline V gene encodes CDR1 SGHAT and CDR2 FQNNGV. CDR3 length: 14 residues. The V and J ends lost 8 bases and 4 bases respectively, with 14 bases between them. CDR3 loop: CASGYRGGTGELFF. The DNA of the CDR3 is TGTGCCAGCGGCTACAGGGGAGGCACCGGGGAGCTGTTTTTT. Combining the CDR3 with reference TRBV11-2 and TRBJ2-2 gives the whole variable domain EAGVAQSPRYKIIEKRQSVAFWCNPISGHATLYWYQQILGQGPKLLIQFQNNGVVDDSQLPKDRFSAERLKGVDSTLKIQPAKLEDSAVYLCASGYRGGTGELFFGEGSRLTVL.

The rearrangement joins TRBV27 to TRBJ2-7, with 7 bases aligning to TRBD2. With 3 bases clipped from V and 2 bases from J, the junction kept 7 bases outside the gene matches. Germline-derived CDR1 and CDR2 are MNHEY and SMNVEV (reference sequence). This CDR3 contains 15 residues. CDR3 bases: TGTGCCAGCAGTTTTGGGCTAGCGGAAACCTACGAGCAGTACTTC. Translation: CASSFGLAETYEQYF.

The V call is TRBV7-2, the J call TRBJ1-2; 9 bases are shared with TRBD1. The ends lost 1 base at V and 4 bases at J; junction bases unmatched: 10. CDR1 SGHTA and CDR2 FQGNSA come from the germline V gene. This CDR3 comprises 17 residues. This CDR3 reads CASSLDPNRGLGYGYTF. As DNA, the CDR3 is TGTGCCAGCAGCTTAGACCCGAACAGGGGGCTGGGCTATGGCTACACCTTC. Filled out from reference TRBV7-2 and TRBJ1-2, the complete variable domain reads GAGVSQSPSNKVTEKGKDVELRCDPISGHTALYWYRQSLGQGLEFLIYFQGNSAPDKSGLPSDRFSAERTGGSVSTLTIQRTQQEDSAVYLCASSLDPNRGLGYGYTFGSGTRLTVV.

The CDR3 nucleotides are TGTGCCAGCAGTTTCTCTGGGGCCAACGTCCTGACTTTC. As protein: CASSFSGANVLTF. The J gene is TRBJ2-6, the V gene TRBV6-1; unclear D gene. This CDR3 has 13 residues. Trimming pared 5 bases from V and 0 bases from J, leaving 2 bases between. Germline V gene sequence: CDR1 MNHNS, CDR2 SASEGT.

This clone was seen a handful of times. The chain is built from TRBV10-3 and TRBJ1-5; maybe TRBD1 (5 bases). Germline-derived CDR1 and CDR2 are ENHRY and SYGVKD. Trimming left V 8 bases short and J 1 base short, with 12 bases between. The CDR3 sequence is 14 residues long. CDR3 region: CAISLGDSNQPQHF. CDR3 bases: TGTGCCATCTCCCTGGGGGACAGCAATCAGCCCCAGCATTTT.

This chain links TRBV6-1 with TRBJ2-7; D unclear. Between the trimmed V and J ends, which lost 0 bases and 0 bases, there was a span of 9 bases. Germline lookup yields CDR1 MNHNS and CDR2 SASEGT. The CDR3 spans 15 residues. Written as DNA, the CDR3 is TGTGCCAGCAGTGAAGCCTGGGCCAGCTCCTACGAGCAGTACTTC. This gives the protein CASSEAWASSYEQYF.

The chain recombines TRBV19 with TRBJ2-7; D may be TRBD1 (6 bases). CDR1 and CDR2 from the germline V gene are LNHDA and SQIVND (reference sequence). The length of the CDR3 is 11 residues. Trimming removed 5 bases from V and 6 bases from J, with 8 bases in between. The CDR3 DNA reads TGTGCCAGTAGTGGGGGCGGCGAGCAGTACTTC. This encodes CASSGGGEQYF.

The V and J genes are TRBV5-4 and TRBJ1-1; the match to TRBD1 covers 10 bases. Germline V gives CDR1 SGHNT, CDR2 YYREEE (reference sequence). Unmatched junction bases numbered 8, after V lost 0 bases and J lost 0 bases. This CDR3 region has 18 residues. CDR3 nucleotide sequence: TGTGCCAGCAGCTTGGGGGGACAGGGGTTAACCATGAACACTGAAGCTTTCTTT. It specifies CASSLGGQGLTMNTEAFF.

The chain recombines TRBV4-1 with TRBJ2-7; D is ambiguous. The ends were cut back, 0 bases at V and 2 bases at J, with 8 bases in the middle. The CDR3 sequence is 14 residues long. Looked up from germline, CDR1 is MGHRA and CDR2 is YSYEKL. The CDR3 nucleotides are TGCGCCAGCAGCCAAGATCAGATTACCTACGAGCAGTACTTC. Its protein is CASSQDQITYEQYF.

The chain recombines TRBV5-6 with TRBJ2-5, with a tentative D call TRBD1 (5 bases). Germline CDR1 is SGHDT and CDR2 is YYEEEE. V shed 4 bases and J shed 7 bases, with 8 bases lying between them. This CDR3 spans 11 amino acids. Here the CDR3 reads CASSLRGTQYF. The DNA of the CDR3 is TGTGCCAGCAGCCTAAGGGGGACCCAGTACTTC.

V and J are TRBV7-9 and TRBJ1-2; no reliable D call. The CDR3 is 14 amino acids. The germline V gene has CDR1 SEHNR and CDR2 FQNEAQ (reference sequence). Trimming took 0 bases from V and 4 from J, leaving 9 bases between them. CDR3 DNA sequence: TGTGCCAGCAGCTTAGCCGACCGATCCTATGGCTACACCTTC. The encoded protein is CASSLADRSYGYTF.

The gene calls are TRBV30 and TRBJ1-1; D unclear. Germline V gives CDR1 GTSNPN, CDR2 SVGIG (reference sequence). CDR3 length: 13 residues. V dropped 7 bases and J dropped 0 bases, with 12 bases sitting between them. CDR3 in DNA: TGTGCCTACCGGGCCACCTTGAACACTGAAGCTTTCTTT. Encoded protein: CAYRATLNTEAFF. Based on the CDR3 plus reference TRBV30 and TRBJ1-1, the full variable domain is SQTIHQWPATLVQPVGSPLSLECTVEGTSNPNLYWYRQAAGRGLQLLFYSVGIGQISSEVPQNLSASRPQDRQFILSSKKLLLSDSGFYLCAYRATLNTEAFFGQGTRLTVV.

The chain is built from TRBV30 and TRBJ2-7, with D possibly being TRBD1 or TRBD2 (5 bases each). The CDR3 sequence is 13 residues long. The V and J ends lost 8 bases and 4 bases respectively, with 18 bases between them. Germline V CDR1 and CDR2: GTSNPN, SVGIG (reference sequence). CDR3 residues: CAVRGTLLYEQYF. In nucleotides, the CDR3 is TGTGCCGTCCGAGGGACCCTCCTTTACGAGCAGTACTTC.

V gene TRBV13 combines with J gene TRBJ2-5; D is ambiguous. The CDR3 has 13 residues. Trimming shortened V by 1 base and J by 2 bases, and 5 bases separated the two germline ends. The germline CDR1 and CDR2 sequences are PRHDT and FYEKMQ (reference sequence). CDR3 coding DNA: TGTGCCAGCAGCTTAGCAGCTCAAGAGACCCAGTACTTC. Its translation is CASSLAAQETQYF.

This chain uses TRBV5-1 with TRBJ2-5; TRBD2 aligns across 9 bases. The J call is uncertain, as TRBJ2-7 better fits the DNA end. This CDR3 has 14 residues. Germline V gene data show CDR1 as SGHRS and CDR2 as YFSETQ. The CDR3 DNA reads TGCGCCAGCAGCAAGACTAGCGGAACATACGAGCAGTACTTC. Protein sequence: CASSKTSGTYEQYF.

The chain links TRBV2 to TRBJ2-2; D perhaps matches TRBD1 (5 bases). This CDR3 is 13 amino acids long. The germline V and J ends were trimmed by 1 base and 13 bases, with 13 bases remaining between them. Per the germline V gene, CDR1 is SNHLY and CDR2 is FYNNEI. CDR3 residues: CASSEGRTLALFF. CDR3 coding DNA: TGTGCCAGCAGTGAAGGGCGGACATTAGCGCTGTTTTTT.

The DNA of the CDR3 is TGTGCCAGCAGCTTGGTGACTCAGGACACTGAAGCTTTCTTT. Amino acid sequence: CASSLVTQDTEAFF. This chain uses TRBV5-5 with TRBJ1-1; D unclear. V gave up 0 bases and J gave up 3 bases, with 9 bases separating them. Germline CDR1 SGHKS, CDR2 YYEKEE (reference sequence). This CDR3 has 14 amino acids.

The chain combines TRBV7-3 with TRBJ2-5; a possible D gene is TRBD2 (5 bases). The V gene lost 2 bases and the J gene lost 1 base, with 14 bases spanning the gap. CDR1 is SGHTA, CDR2 FQGTGA, per germline. The CDR3 is 16 amino acids. Here the CDR3 reads CASSLFGGSIQETQYF. Written as DNA, the CDR3 is TGTGCCAGCAGCTTATTTGGCGGGTCCATCCAAGAGACCCAGTACTTC. The full variable domain, with the rest looked up from reference TRBV7-3 and TRBJ2-5, is GAGVSQTPSNKVTEKGKYVELRCDPISGHTALYWYRQSLGQGPEFLIYFQGTGAADDSGLPNDRFFAVRPEGSVSTLKIQRTERGDSAVYLCASSLFGGSIQETQYFGPGTRLLVL.

The table lists this clone with a few counts. V is TRBV2 and J is TRBJ2-3, with a tentative D call TRBD2 (5 bases). Germline CDR1 SNHLY, CDR2 FYNNEI. V shed 6 bases and J shed 0 bases, with 13 bases lying between them. The CDR3 has 15 amino acids. DNA for the CDR3: TGTGCCAGCAGCGCAGGACTGATAAGCACAGATACGCAGTATTTT. This translates into CASSAGLISTDTQYF.

The J gene is TRBJ2-7, the V gene TRBV11-2; D is possibly TRBD2 (5 bases). Trimming stripped 0 bases from V and 0 bases from J, with 12 bases between. Per germline, CDR1 SGHAT and CDR2 FQNNGV. There are 16 residues in the CDR3. Here the CDR3 DNA reads TGTGCCAGCAGCTTAGAGGACTTTCTGAGCTCCTACGAGCAGTACTTC. This codes for CASSLEDFLSSYEQYF.

This clone has just a few counts. The chain recombines TRBV18 with TRBJ2-7; maybe TRBD1 (6 bases). From germline, CDR1 is KGHSH and CDR2 LQKENI. This CDR3 is built from 14 residues. The V end lost 4 bases, the J end lost 4 bases, and 14 bases lay between the germline ends. CDR3 loop: CASSLSGGGYEQYF. The CDR3 bases are TGTGCCAGCTCACTCTCTGGGGGCGGGTACGAGCAGTACTTC.

The rearrangement uses TRBV4-1 and TRBJ2-1; D uncertain. Germline lookup yields CDR1 MGHRA and CDR2 YSYEKL. Deletions cut 4 bases from V and 14 bases from J, with 18 bases between. The CDR3 spans 13 residues. CDR3 loop: CASSPSHWEVKFF. The DNA for the CDR3 is TGCGCCAGCAGCCCTTCCCATTGGGAAGTTAAGTTCTTC.